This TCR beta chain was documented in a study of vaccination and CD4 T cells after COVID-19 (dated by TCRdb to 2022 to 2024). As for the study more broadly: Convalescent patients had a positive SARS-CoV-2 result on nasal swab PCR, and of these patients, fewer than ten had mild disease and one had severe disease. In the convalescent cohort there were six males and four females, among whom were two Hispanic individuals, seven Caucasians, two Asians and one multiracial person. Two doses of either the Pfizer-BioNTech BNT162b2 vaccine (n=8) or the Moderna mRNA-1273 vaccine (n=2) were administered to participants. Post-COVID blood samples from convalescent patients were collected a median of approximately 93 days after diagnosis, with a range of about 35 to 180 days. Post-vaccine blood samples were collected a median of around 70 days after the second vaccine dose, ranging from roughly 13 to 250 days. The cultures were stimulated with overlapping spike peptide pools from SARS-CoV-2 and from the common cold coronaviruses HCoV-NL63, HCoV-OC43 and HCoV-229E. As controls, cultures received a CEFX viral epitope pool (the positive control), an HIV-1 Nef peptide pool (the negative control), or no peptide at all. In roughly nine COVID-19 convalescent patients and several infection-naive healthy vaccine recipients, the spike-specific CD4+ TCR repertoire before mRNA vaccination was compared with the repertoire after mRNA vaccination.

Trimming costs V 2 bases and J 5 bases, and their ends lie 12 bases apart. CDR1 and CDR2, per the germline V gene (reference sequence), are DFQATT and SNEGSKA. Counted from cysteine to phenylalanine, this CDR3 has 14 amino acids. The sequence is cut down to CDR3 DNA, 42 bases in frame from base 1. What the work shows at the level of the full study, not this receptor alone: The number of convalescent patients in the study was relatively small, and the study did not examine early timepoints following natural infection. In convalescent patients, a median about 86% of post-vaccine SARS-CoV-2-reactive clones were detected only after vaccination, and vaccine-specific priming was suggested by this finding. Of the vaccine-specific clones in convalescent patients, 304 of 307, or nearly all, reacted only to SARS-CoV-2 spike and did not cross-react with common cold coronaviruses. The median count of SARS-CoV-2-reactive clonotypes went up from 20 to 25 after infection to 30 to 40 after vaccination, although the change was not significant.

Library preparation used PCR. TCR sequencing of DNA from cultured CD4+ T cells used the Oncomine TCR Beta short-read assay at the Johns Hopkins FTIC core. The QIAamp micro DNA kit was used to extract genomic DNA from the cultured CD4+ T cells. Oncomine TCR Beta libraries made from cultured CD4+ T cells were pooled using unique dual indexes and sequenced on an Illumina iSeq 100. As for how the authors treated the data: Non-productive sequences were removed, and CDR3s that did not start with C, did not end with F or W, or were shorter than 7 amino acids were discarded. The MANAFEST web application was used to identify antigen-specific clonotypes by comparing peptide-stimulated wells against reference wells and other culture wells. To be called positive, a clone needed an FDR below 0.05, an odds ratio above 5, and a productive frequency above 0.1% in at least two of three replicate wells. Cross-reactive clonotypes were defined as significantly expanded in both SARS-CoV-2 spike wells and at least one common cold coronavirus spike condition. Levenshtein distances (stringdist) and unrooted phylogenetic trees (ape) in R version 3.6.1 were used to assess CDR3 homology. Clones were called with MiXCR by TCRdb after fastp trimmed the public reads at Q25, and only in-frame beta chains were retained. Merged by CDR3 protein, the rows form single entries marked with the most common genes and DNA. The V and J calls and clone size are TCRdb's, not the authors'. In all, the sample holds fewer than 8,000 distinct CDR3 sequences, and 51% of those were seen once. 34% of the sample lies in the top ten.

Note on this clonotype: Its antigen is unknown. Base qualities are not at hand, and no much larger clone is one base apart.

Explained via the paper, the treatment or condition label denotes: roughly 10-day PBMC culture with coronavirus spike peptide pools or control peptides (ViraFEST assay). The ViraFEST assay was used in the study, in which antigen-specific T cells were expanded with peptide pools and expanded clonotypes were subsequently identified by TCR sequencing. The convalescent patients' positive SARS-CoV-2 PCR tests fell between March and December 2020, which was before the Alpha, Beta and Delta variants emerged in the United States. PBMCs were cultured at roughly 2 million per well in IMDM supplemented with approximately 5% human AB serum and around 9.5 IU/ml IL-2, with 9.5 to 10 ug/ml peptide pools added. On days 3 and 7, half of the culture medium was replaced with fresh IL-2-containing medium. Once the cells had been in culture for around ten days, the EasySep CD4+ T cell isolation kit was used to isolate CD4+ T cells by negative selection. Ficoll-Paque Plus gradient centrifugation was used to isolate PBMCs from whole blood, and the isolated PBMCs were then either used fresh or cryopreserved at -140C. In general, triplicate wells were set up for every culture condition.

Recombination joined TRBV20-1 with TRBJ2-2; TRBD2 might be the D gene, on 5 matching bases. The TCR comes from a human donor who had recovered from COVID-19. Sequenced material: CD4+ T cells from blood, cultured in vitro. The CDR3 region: CSARPPLGTGELFF. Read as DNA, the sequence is TGCAGTGCTAGACCTCCACTAGGGACCGGGGAGCTGTTTTTT.